These 26 T cell receptor beta chains were sequenced from one sample in a study of CD8+ T cells in alopecia areata. As the sequencing template, cDNA was produced by extracting RNA and reverse transcribing it. Sequencing used immunoSEQ multiplex PCR; TCRdb keeps in-frame clones, though not all of them. This sample carries 150,000 to 200,000 clones, about 54% of them seen once, and the ten largest clones take 4.8%. The sequencing input was CD4+ T cells sorted from blood. These receptors all come from a human donor in good health.

This sequence joins TRBV9 and TRBJ2-7, with D possibly called TRBD1 or TRBD2 (6 bases each). From germline, CDR1 is SGDLS and CDR2 YYNGEE. Trimming shortened V by 4 bases and J by 0 bases, and 14 bases separated the two germline ends. The CDR3 sequence is 15 residues long. CDR3 residues: CASSSGAEASYEQYF. DNA for the CDR3: TGTGCCAGCAGCTCGGGGGCGGAAGCCTCCTACGAGCAGTACTTC.

The rearrangement links TRBV10-3 to TRBJ2-4; 9 bases are shared with TRBD1. From germline, CDR1 is ENHRY and CDR2 SYGVKD. V trimming: 10 bases; J trimming: 2 bases; junction bases outside the gene matches: 12. The CDR3 totals 16 residues. The CDR3 DNA reads as TGTGCCACCCTAGAGACAGGGGGAAAGACCAAAAACATTCAGTACTTC. Protein product: CATLETGGKTKNIQYF.

V is TRBV14 and J is TRBJ2-3, with 8 bases lining up with TRBD2. There are 12 residues in the CDR3. Germline-derived CDR1 and CDR2 are SGHDN and FVKESK. Trimming removed 1 base from V and 15 bases from J; junction bases left unmatched: 6. The chain's CDR3 is CASSQVAGHRYF. CDR3 nucleotide sequence: TGTGCCAGCAGCCAAGTAGCGGGACACCGTTATTTT.

This clone was seen just once. The rearrangement links TRBV30 to TRBJ1-2; D is undetermined. The V gene's germline CDR1 is GTSNPN and CDR2 SVGIG (reference sequence). Trimming pared 2 bases from V and 3 bases from J, leaving 10 bases between. The CDR3 spans 13 residues. The CDR3 region has the DNA TGTGCCTGGAGTCTCGATTTTTACTATGGCTACACCTTC. It is translated as CAWSLDFYYGYTF.

This clone was detected only a few times. CDR3 loop: CAWSRQGIYGYTF. CDR3 DNA sequence: TGTGCCTGGAGCAGACAGGGTATCTATGGCTACACCTTC. This chain uses TRBV30 with TRBJ1-2; 7 positions agree with TRBD1. V shed 3 bases and J 4 bases; nucleotides not matched to a gene: 5. Germline CDR1 is GTSNPN and CDR2 is SVGIG (reference sequence). This CDR3 region has 13 residues.

The chain joins TRBV7-9 to TRBJ1-2; D is perhaps TRBD1 (6 bases). Germline-derived CDR1 and CDR2 are SEHNR and FQNEAQ (reference sequence). Trimming pared 6 bases from V and 0 bases from J, leaving 23 bases between. CDR3 length equals 18 residues. The CDR3 sequence is CASSNLGDILEANYGYTF. The CDR3 DNA reads TGTGCCAGCAGTAACTTAGGGGACATCTTAGAAGCTAACTATGGCTACACCTTC.

V and J are TRBV29-1 and TRBJ1-1; possible D gene TRBD1, 6 bases. CDR1 and CDR2 (germline): SQVTM, ANQGSEA. V was pared by 4 bases and J by 3 bases, with 9 bases between. This CDR3 spans 12 amino acids. DNA for the CDR3: TGCAGCGTTGTCCCAGGGGACACTGAAGCTTTCTTT. This translates into CSVVPGDTEAFF.

This clone has just a few counts. The CDR3 protein is CSVGWSTDTQYF. The DNA of the CDR3 is TGCAGCGTTGGGTGGTCCACAGATACGCAGTATTTT. The rearrangement links TRBV29-1 to TRBJ2-3; D remains ambiguous. The germline V gene has CDR1 SQVTM and CDR2 ANQGSEA. V was shortened by 4 bases and J by 2 bases, with 7 bases between the two germline ends. This CDR3 is 12 amino acids long.

The chain couples TRBV5-1 to TRBJ1-4; no clear D gene. Trimming stripped 0 bases from V and 1 base from J, with 10 bases between. This CDR3 contains 16 residues. The V gene's germline CDR1 is SGHRS and CDR2 YFSETQ. Here the CDR3 reads CASSLGAALTNEKLFF. The CDR3 bases are TGCGCCAGCAGCTTGGGAGCAGCATTAACTAATGAAAAACTGTTTTTT.

V usage is TRBV5-1 and J usage is TRBJ2-1; 10 nucleotides line up with TRBD2. The CDR3 is 16 residues long. Germline CDR1 SGHRS, CDR2 YFSETQ. J was trimmed by 7 bases and V by 4 bases; bases with no gene match: 11. The CDR3 nucleotides are TGCGCCAGCAGCCCGGATCTAGCGGGAGTCGGAAATGAGCAGTTCTTC. Its translation: CASSPDLAGVGNEQFF.

CDR3 bases: TGTGCCAGCAGCTCATCCATCCGGGCCCCGAACACCGGGGAGCTGTTTTTT. It encodes CASSSSIRAPNTGELFF. The chain joins TRBV7-2 to TRBJ2-2; unclear D gene. The CDR3 totals 17 residues. From germline, CDR1 is SGHTA and CDR2 FQGNSA. V was clipped by 4 bases and J by 0 bases, with 15 bases between them. Supplemented by reference TRBV7-2 and TRBJ2-2, the full variable domain reads GAGVSQSPSNKVTEKGKDVELRCDPISGHTALYWYRQSLGQGLEFLIYFQGNSAPDKSGLPSDRFSAERTGGSVSTLTIQRTQQEDSAVYLCASSSSIRAPNTGELFFGEGSRLTVL.

The chain recombines TRBV5-6 with TRBJ2-3, with TRBD2 matching 9 bases. This CDR3 is 15 amino acids long. CDR1 is SGHDT and CDR2 is YYEEEE in the germline V gene. With V trimmed by 3 bases and J by 6 bases, 8 bases remained unmatched. This chain's CDR3 is CASSSLAGARDTQYF. CDR3 nucleotide sequence: TGTGCCAGCAGCTCATTAGCGGGAGCCCGTGATACGCAGTATTTT.

J is TRBJ2-7 and V is TRBV6-6; TRBD2 is a possible D gene (5 bases). The germline V gene has CDR1 MNHNY and CDR2 SVGAGI (reference sequence). The V and J ends lost 0 bases and 6 bases respectively, with 12 bases between them. The CDR3 consists of 14 residues. The CDR3 DNA sequence: TGTGCCAGCAGTTACTCGAGCGGTTTCCCCGAGCAGTACTTC. It translates to CASSYSSGFPEQYF.

The sample holds one count of this clone. This chain links TRBV30 with TRBJ2-2; possibly TRBD1 for D (6 bases). CDR3 length: 14 residues. Germline loops: CDR1 GTSNPN, CDR2 SVGIG (reference sequence). V shed 0 bases and J shed 5 bases, with 10 bases lying between them. The CDR3: CAWSVQGRTGELFF. The DNA for the CDR3 is TGTGCCTGGAGTGTACAGGGTAGAACCGGGGAGCTGTTTTTT.

This clone was seen only a few times. This chain joins TRBV9 and TRBJ2-5; D possibly uses TRBD1 or TRBD2 (5 bases each). V was pared by 2 bases and J by 4 bases, with 9 bases between. The germline CDR1 and CDR2 sequences are SGDLS and YYNGEE. CDR3 length: 13 amino acids. For the CDR3, the DNA is TGTGCCAGCAGCGTTGAGGGGAGAGAGACCCAGTACTTC. It specifies CASSVEGRETQYF.

This chain links TRBV9 with TRBJ2-7; 8 nucleotides match TRBD2. The ends lost 3 bases at V and 3 bases at J; junction bases unmatched: 8. Looked up from germline, CDR1 is SGDLS and CDR2 is YYNGEE. This CDR3 is 15 amino acids long. CDR3 sequence reads: CASSAAAGLVYEQYF. The CDR3 DNA follows: TGTGCCAGCAGCGCGGCAGCGGGACTAGTCTACGAGCAGTACTTC.

This clone was picked up one time. This chain uses TRBV10-3 with TRBJ1-2; D is uncertain. Germline CDR1 is ENHRY and CDR2 is SYGVKD. The CDR3 is 14 amino acids. Trimming removed 2 bases at V and 7 bases at J, with 14 bases between. The CDR3 nucleotides are TGTGCCATCAGTGAGCGCCCCGGACGTCCTGGCTACACCTTC. The encoded protein is CAISERPGRPGYTF.

The J gene is TRBJ1-2, the V gene TRBV28, with no clear D. V lost 7 bases and J lost 9, with 15 bases in between. The length of the CDR3 is 12 residues. Germline lookup yields CDR1 MDHEN and CDR2 SYDVKM. The CDR3 reads CASMSTVSRYTF. The CDR3 region has the DNA TGTGCCAGCATGAGCACGGTGAGCCGCTACACCTTC.

V is TRBV2 and J is TRBJ2-1; D is perhaps TRBD2 (6 bases). V shed 3 bases and J shed 16 bases, with 13 bases lying between them. The CDR3 contains 11 residues. Looked up from germline, CDR1 is SNHLY and CDR2 is FYNNEI. The CDR3 spells CASSDGGAHFF. In DNA form, the CDR3 reads TGTGCCAGCAGTGATGGCGGGGCTCATTTCTTC.

This clone has ten or more counts. The chain carries TRBV29-1 and TRBJ2-1, with 7 nucleotides matching TRBD1. The CDR3 is 15 residues long. The V gene end was trimmed by 7 bases and the J gene end by 0 bases; junction bases not matched to a gene: 9. From germline, CDR1 is SQVTM and CDR2 ANQGSEA. Here the CDR3 reads CSAQGTANSYNEQFF. The CDR3, as DNA: TGCAGCGCCCAAGGGACAGCCAACTCCTACAATGAGCAGTTCTTC.

V usage is TRBV6-1 and J usage is TRBJ2-7; 12 nucleotides agree with TRBD2. After removal of 2 bases from V and 2 bases from J, the junction contained 1 base not matched to a gene. The CDR3 has 15 amino acids. CDR1 and CDR2 from the germline V gene are MNHNS and SASEGT. CDR3 in DNA: TGTGCCAGCAGTGAAAGACTAGCGGGGGCCTACGAGCAGTACTTC. Translation: CASSERLAGAYEQYF.

The chain has TRBV23-1 and TRBJ2-7; tentatively, D is TRBD1 (6 bases). TRBV23-1 is given ORF status, its function remaining uncertain. CDR3 length equals 16 residues. Trimming left V 4 bases short and J 4 bases short, with 20 bases between. The CDR3 loop reads CASSRGTQAGIYEQYF. In nucleotides, the CDR3 is TGCGCCAGCAGTCGTGGGACACAGGCCGGAATTTACGAGCAGTACTTC.

This clone was recorded a few times. The chain links TRBV28 to TRBJ2-1; tentatively, D is TRBD1 or TRBD2 (6 bases each). Trimming took 5 bases from V and 6 from J, leaving 11 bases between them. The CDR3 length is 13 residues. Germline V gene data show CDR1 as MDHEN and CDR2 as SYDVKM. In DNA, the CDR3 is TGTGCCAGCAGTCGAGGGGGGAGCAATGAGCAGTTCTTC. Amino acids: CASSRGGSNEQFF.

This chain links TRBV9 with TRBJ2-1; D not certain. Germline CDR1 and CDR2: SGDLS and YYNGEE. CDR3 size: 13 residues. Between the trimmed V and J ends, which lost 0 bases and 2 bases, there was a span of 3 bases. CDR3: CASSVGPYNEQFF. The CDR3 DNA sequence: TGTGCCAGCAGCGTAGGGCCCTACAATGAGCAGTTCTTC.

V gene TRBV9 combines with J gene TRBJ2-7, with 9 bases lining up with TRBD2. CDR1 and CDR2 from the germline V gene are SGDLS and YYNGEE. Unmatched junction bases numbered 4, after V lost 3 bases and J lost 3 bases. The CDR3 consists of 14 residues. CDR3 loop: CASSATSGNYEQYF. In DNA, the CDR3 is TGTGCCAGCAGCGCGACTAGCGGAAACTACGAGCAGTACTTC. Drawing the rest from reference TRBV9 and TRBJ2-7, the complete variable domain is DSGVTQTPKHLITATGQRVTLRCSPRSGDLSVYWYQQSLDQGLQFLIQYYNGEERAKGNILERFSAQQFPDLHSELNLSSLELGDSALYFCASSATSGNYEQYFGPGTRLTVT.

The rearrangement links TRBV5-6 to TRBJ1-5; the match to TRBD1 covers 7 bases. With 2 bases clipped from V and 6 bases from J, the junction kept 11 bases outside the gene matches. The CDR3 totals 16 residues. Germline CDR1 and CDR2: SGHDT and YYEEEE. CDR3 residues: CASSLFGQATGQPQHF. The CDR3 region has the DNA TGTGCCAGCAGCTTATTTGGACAGGCAACGGGTCAGCCCCAGCATTTT.